These 6 T cell receptor beta chains share one sample of origin, sequenced in a study of T cell responses to AZD1222 COVID-19 vaccine (dated by TCRdb to the early 2020s). According to the study, the label for this sample's time point signals: about 28 days (+/-7) after the second vaccine dose. The library came from the immunoSEQ multiplex PCR assay. Imported from immuneACCESS, the table was reduced by TCRdb to in-frame sequences with V and J called. These copies leave out some clones; in studies compared against another copy, an unresolved V gene accounts for under half, and the cause of the remainder is not known. Within this sample are approximately 130,000 clones, with roughly 92% of them counted one time only. Clones ranked in the top ten supply 0.85% to 1.2% of the sample. The specimen comprised peripheral blood, sampled 28 days after the second AZD1222 dose. The source of these receptors is an adult who received the AZD1222 COVID-19 vaccine.

The V gene is TRBV4-2, the J gene TRBJ1-1; perhaps TRBD1 as D (6 bases). Germline V gene lookup returns CDR1 LGHNA and CDR2 YNFKEQ. The V end lost 7 bases, the J end lost 0 bases, and 15 bases lay between the germline ends. CDR3 length: 15 amino acids. CDR3 nucleotides: TGTGCCAGCAACCGGGACACGGAATTGAACACTGAAGCTTTCTTT. The encoded protein is CASNRDTELNTEAFF.

This chain uses TRBV6-5 with TRBJ2-7; the match to TRBD2 covers 7 bases. V lost 8 bases to trimming and J lost 3 bases; unmatched junction nucleotides: 4. Germline-derived CDR1 and CDR2 are MNHEY and SVGAGI. The CDR3 totals 12 residues. The CDR3 nucleotides are TGTGCCAGCCGGGGCGGGAGCTACGAGCAGTACTTC. Translating it yields CASRGGSYEQYF.

The J gene is TRBJ2-7, the V gene TRBV28; D is unresolved. The germline V and J ends were trimmed by 6 bases and 2 bases, with 14 bases remaining between them. The CDR3 length is 14 residues. Looked up from germline, CDR1 is MDHEN and CDR2 is SYDVKM. The CDR3 DNA follows: TGTGCCAGCAGCGGACGGGCTCCCACCTACGAGCAGTACTTC. This encodes CASSGRAPTYEQYF.

CDR3 bases: TGTGCCAGCAGTGACCGACAGGGTACAGATACGCAGTATTTT. Protein sequence: CASSDRQGTDTQYF. V and J are TRBV6-4 and TRBJ2-3, with 7 bases matching TRBD1. Germline-derived CDR1 and CDR2 are MRHNA and SNTAGT. The V segment lost 2 bases and the J segment 3 bases; nucleotides outside the gene matches: 2. This CDR3 region has 14 residues.

V usage is TRBV5-1 and J usage is TRBJ2-3; D gene unclear. The CDR3 runs 14 residues. From germline, CDR1 is SGHRS and CDR2 YFSETQ. V was shortened by 0 bases and J by 2 bases, with 7 bases between the two germline ends. The CDR3 coding sequence is TGCGCCAGCAGCTTGGAAGCCCCCACAGATACGCAGTATTTT. As protein: CASSLEAPTDTQYF.

Comment on this clone: Other DNA sequences of this sample code for an identical CDR3. The rearrangement uses TRBV6-2 or TRBV6-3 and TRBJ1-5; a weak D match, TRBD1 (5 bases). The CDR3 consists of 14 residues. Trimming left V 2 bases short and J 2 bases short, with 7 bases between. Germline-derived CDR1 and CDR2 are MNHEY and SVGEGT. The CDR3 bases are TGTGCCAGCAGTTACGGGGGAGGCAATCAGCCCCAGCATTTT. As protein: CASSYGGGNQPQHF.